The sequence of this TCR beta chain was determined in a study of T cell changes during pregnancy in multiple sclerosis (dated by TCRdb to between 2018 and 2020). Concerning the study at large: The study examined how the T cell repertoire changed over the course of pregnancy in women with multiple sclerosis.

The method was the immunoSEQ multiplex PCR assay. TCRdb obtained this table from immuneACCESS and retained in-frame rearrangements with V and J assigned. These tables miss some clones; where compared with another copy, unresolved V genes account for less than half of the shortfall, and the remainder is unexplained. The sample table shows more than 55,000 clones, and 92% are seen once. The ten largest clones take up about 0.85% of the sample. Including cysteine and phenylalanine, the CDR3 has 13 amino acids. Solely the CDR3 DNA is kept, with 39 bases framed from the first base. As encoded in the germline V gene, CDR1 is MNHNS while CDR2 is SASEGT. V and J are truncated by 10 bases and 0 bases respectively, leaving an intervening sequence of 10 bases. Points on this clone: It has no known antigen specificity. Base qualities are not provided; no much larger clone lies one nucleotide away.

This TCR was sampled from a female donor with multiple sclerosis, enrolled in a pregnancy study. The sequenced sample was peripheral blood, obtained in the first trimester of pregnancy. The V and J genes are TRBV6-1 and TRBJ2-1; no D gene is confidently identified. This receptor carries the CDR3 CATALSSYNEQFF. The DNA is as follows: TGTGCCACCGCCCTCAGCTCCTACAATGAGCAGTTCTTC.